The present T cell receptor beta chain was sequenced within a study of Graves' ophthalmopathy and Graves' hyperthyroidism. The V gene end was trimmed by 10 bases and the J gene end by 4 bases; junction bases not matched to a gene: 6. Per germline, CDR1 ENHRY and CDR2 SYGVKD. The CDR3 length is 12 residues. This clonotype has just one count. RNA transcripts yielded amplified TCR beta CDR3 regions. HTBI primers were employed in first-round RT-PCR, then a second-round multiplex PCR followed. From the multiplex PCR reads, TCRdb called clonotypes with MiXCR, one entry per CDR3 protein. Of approximately 540,000 distinct CDR3 sequences listed, 39% are singletons.

This chain links TRBV10-3 with TRBJ2-5; 7 bases match TRBD2. The source is an adult man with Graves' hyperthyroidism. Sequencing was carried out using peripheral blood or thyroid tissue (not recorded which). CDR3 sequence (DNA): TGTGCCACCTCAGCGGGGCTAGAGACCCAGTACTTC. This sequence encodes CATSAGLETQYF.